This TCR beta chain was documented in a study of T cell changes during pregnancy in multiple sclerosis. The table came from immunoSEQ multiplex PCR; TCRdb's copy has only in-frame clones and leaves some out. The sample carries 50,000 to 60,000 clones, 91% recorded once. This clone was detected once. Germline V gene sequence: CDR1 SQVTM, CDR2 ANQGSEA. This CDR3 has 15 amino acids. V was pared by 5 bases and J by 1 base, with 16 bases between. The sequence came from a female donor in good health, enrolled as a control in a pregnancy study. The rearrangement joins TRBV29-1 to TRBJ2-3; tentatively, D is TRBD2 (6 bases). The source was peripheral blood, collected after pregnancy. The CDR3 here is CSVQYSGLGTDTQYF. CDR3 coding DNA: TGCAGCGTTCAGTACTCGGGACTGGGCACAGATACGCAGTATTTT.